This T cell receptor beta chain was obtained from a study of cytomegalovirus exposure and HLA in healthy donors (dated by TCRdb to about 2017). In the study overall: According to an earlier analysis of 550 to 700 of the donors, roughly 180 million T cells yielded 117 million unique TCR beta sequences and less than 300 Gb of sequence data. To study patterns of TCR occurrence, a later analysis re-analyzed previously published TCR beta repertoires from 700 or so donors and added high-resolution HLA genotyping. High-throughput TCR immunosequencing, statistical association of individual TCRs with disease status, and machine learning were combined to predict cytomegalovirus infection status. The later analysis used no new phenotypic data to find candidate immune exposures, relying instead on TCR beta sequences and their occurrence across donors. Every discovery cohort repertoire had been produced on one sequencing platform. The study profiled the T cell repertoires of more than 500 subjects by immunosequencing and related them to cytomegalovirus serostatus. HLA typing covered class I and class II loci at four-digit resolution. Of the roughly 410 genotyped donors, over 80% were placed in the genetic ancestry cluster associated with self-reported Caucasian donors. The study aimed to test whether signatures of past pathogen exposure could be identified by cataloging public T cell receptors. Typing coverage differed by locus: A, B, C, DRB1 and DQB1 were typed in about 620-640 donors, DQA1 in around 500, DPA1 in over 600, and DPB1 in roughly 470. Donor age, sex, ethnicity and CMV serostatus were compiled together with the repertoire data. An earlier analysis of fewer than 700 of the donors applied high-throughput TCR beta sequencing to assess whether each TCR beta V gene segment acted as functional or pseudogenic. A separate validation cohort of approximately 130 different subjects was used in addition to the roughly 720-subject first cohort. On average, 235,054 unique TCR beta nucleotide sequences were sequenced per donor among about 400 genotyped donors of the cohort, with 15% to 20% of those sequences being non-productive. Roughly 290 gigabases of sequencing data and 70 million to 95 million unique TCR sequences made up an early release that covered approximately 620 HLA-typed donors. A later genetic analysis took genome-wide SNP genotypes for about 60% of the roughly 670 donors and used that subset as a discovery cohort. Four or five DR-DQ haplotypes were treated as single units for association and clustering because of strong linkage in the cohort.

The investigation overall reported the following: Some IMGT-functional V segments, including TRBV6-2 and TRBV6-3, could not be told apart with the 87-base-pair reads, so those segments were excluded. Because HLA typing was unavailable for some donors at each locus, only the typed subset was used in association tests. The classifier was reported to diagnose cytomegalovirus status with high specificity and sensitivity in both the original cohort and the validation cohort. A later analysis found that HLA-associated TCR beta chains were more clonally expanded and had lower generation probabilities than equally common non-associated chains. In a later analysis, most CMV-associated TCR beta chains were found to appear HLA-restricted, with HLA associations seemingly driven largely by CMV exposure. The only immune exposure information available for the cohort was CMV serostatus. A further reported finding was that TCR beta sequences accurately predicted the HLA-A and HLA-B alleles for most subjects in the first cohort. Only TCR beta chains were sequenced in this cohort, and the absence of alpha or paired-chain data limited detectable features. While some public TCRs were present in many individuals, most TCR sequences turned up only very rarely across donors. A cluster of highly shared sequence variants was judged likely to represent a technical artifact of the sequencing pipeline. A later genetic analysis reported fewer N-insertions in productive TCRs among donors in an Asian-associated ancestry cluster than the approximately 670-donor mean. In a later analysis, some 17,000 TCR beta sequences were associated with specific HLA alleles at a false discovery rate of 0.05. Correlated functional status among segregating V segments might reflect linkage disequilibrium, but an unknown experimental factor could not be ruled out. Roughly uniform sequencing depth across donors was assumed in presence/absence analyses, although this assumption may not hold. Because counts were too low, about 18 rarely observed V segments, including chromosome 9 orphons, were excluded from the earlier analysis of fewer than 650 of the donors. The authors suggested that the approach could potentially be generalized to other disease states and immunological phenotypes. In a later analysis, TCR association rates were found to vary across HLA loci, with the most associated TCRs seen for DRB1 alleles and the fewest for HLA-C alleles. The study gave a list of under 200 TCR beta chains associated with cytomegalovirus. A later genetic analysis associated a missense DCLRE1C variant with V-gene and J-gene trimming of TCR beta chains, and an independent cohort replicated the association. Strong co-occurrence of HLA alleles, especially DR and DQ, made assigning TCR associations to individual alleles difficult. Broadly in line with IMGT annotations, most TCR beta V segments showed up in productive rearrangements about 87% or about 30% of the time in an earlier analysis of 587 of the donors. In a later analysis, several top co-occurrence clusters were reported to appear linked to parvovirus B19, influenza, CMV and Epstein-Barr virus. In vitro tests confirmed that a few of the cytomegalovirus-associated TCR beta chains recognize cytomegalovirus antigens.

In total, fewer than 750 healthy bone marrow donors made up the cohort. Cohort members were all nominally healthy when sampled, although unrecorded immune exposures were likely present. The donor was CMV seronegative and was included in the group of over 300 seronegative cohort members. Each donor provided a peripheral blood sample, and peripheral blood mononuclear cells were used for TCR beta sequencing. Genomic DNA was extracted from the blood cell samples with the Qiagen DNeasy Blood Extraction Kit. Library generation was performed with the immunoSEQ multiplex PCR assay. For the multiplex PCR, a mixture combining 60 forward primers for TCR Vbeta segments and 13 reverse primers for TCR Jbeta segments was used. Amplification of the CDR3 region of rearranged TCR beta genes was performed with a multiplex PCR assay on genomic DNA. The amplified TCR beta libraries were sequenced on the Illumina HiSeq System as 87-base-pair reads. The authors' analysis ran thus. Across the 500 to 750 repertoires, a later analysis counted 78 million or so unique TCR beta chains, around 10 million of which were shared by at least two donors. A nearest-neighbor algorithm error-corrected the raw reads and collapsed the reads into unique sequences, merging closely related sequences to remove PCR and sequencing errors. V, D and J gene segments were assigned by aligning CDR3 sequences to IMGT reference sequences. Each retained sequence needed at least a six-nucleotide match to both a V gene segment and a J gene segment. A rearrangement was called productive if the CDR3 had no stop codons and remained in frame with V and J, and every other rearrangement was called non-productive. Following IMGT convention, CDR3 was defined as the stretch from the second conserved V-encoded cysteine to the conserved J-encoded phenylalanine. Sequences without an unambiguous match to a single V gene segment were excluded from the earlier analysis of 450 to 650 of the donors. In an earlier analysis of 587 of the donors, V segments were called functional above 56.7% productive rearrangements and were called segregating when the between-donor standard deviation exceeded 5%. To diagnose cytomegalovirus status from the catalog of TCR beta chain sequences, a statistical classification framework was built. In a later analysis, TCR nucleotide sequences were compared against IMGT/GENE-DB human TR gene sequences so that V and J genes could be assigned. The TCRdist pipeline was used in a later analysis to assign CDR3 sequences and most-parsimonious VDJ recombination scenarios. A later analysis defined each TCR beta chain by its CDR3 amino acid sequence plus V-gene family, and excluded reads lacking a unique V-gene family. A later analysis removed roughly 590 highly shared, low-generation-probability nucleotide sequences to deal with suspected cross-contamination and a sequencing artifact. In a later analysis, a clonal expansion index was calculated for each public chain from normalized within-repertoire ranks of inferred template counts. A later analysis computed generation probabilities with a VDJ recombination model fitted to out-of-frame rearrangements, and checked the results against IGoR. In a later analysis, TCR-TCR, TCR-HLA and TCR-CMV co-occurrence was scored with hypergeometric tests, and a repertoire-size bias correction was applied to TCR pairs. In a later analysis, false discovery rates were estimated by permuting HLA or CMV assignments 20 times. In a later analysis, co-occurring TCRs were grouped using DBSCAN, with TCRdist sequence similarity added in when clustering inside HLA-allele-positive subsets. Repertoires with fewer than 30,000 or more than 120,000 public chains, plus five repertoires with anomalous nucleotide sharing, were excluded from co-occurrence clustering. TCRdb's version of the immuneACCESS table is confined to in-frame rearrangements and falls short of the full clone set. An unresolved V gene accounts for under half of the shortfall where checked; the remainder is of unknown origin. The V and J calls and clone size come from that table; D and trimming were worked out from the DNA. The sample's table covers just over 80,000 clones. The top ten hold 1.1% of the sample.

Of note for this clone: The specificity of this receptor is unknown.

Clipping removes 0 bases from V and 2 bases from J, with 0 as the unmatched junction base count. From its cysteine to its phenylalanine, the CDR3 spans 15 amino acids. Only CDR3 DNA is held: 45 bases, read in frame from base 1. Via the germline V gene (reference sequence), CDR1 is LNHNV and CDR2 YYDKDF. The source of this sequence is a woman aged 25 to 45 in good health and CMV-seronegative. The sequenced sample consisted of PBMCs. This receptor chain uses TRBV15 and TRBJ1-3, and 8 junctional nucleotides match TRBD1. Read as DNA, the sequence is TGTGCCACCAGCAGAGAACAGGGGGCTGGAAACACCATATATTTT. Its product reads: CATSREQGAGNTIYF. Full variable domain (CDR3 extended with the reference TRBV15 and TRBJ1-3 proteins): DAMVIQNPRYQVTQFGKPVTLSCSQTLNHNVMYWYQQKSSQAPKLLFHYYDKDFNNEADTPDNFQSRRPNTSFCFLDIRSPGLGDTAMYLCATSREQGAGNTIYFGEGSWLTVV.